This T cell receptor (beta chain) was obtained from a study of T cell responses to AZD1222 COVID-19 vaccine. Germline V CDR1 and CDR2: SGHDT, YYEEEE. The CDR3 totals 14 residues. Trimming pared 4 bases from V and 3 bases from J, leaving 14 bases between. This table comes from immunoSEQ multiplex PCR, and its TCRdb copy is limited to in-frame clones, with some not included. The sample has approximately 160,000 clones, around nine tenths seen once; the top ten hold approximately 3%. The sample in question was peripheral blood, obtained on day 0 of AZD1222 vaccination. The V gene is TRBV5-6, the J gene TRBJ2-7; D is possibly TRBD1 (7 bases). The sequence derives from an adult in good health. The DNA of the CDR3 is TGTGCCAGCAGCCCCCCAGGGGGAGGCTACGAGCAGTACTTC. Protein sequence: CASSPPGGGYEQYF.